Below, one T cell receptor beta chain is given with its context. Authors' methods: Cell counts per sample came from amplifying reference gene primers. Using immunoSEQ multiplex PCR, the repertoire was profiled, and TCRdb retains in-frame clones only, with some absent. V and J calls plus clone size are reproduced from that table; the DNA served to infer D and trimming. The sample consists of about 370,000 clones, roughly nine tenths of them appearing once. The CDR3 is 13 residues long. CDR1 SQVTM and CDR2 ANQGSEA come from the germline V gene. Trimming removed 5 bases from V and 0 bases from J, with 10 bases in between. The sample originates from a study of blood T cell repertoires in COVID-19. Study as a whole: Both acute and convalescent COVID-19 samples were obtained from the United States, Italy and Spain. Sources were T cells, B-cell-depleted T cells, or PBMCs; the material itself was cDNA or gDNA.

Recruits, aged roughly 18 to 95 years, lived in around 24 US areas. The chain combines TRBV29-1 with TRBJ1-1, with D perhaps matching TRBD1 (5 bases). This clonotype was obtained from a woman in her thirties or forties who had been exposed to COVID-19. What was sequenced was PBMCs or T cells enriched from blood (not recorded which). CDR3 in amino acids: CSVLRQLNTEAFF. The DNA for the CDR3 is TGCAGCGTTCTCAGACAGCTGAACACTGAAGCTTTCTTT.